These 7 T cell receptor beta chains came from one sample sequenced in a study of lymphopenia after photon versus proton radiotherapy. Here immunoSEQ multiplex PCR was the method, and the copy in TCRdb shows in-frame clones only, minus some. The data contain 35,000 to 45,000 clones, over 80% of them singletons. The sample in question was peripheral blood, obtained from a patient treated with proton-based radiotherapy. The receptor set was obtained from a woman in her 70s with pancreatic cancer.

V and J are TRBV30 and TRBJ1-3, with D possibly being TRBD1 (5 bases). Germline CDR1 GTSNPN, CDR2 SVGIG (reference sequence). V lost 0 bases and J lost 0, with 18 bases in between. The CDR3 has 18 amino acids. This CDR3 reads CAWSVRGVGFFSGNTIYF. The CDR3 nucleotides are TGTGCCTGGAGTGTACGAGGGGTGGGGTTCTTCTCTGGAAACACCATATATTTT.

CDR3 nucleotide sequence: TGTGCCAGTAGTACCTCTCGGGTCGGGAGCAATCAGCCCCAGCATTTT. Encoded protein: CASSTSRVGSNQPQHF. This rearrangement joins TRBV19 to TRBJ1-5; D is uncertain. The CDR3 spans 16 residues. Germline V gene lookup returns CDR1 LNHDA and CDR2 SQIVND (reference sequence). The V and J ends lost 4 bases and 1 base respectively, with 14 bases between them.

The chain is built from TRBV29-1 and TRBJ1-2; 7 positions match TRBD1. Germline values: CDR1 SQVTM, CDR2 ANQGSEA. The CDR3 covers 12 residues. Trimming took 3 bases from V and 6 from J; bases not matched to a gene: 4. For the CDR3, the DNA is TGCAGCGTTGACCAGGGGGGCCATGGCTACACCTTC. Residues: CSVDQGGHGYTF.

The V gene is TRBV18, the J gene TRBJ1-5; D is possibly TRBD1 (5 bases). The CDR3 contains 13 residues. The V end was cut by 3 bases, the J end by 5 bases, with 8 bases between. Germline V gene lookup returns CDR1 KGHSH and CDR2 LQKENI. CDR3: CASSPGVDQPQHF. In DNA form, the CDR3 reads TGTGCCAGCTCACCGGGGGTGGATCAGCCCCAGCATTTT. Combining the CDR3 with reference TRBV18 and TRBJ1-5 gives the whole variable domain NAGVMQNPRHLVRRRGQEARLRCSPMKGHSHVYWYRQLPEEGLKFMVYLQKENIIDESGMPKERFSAEFPKEGPSILRIQQVVRGDSAAYFCASSPGVDQPQHFGDGTRLSIL.

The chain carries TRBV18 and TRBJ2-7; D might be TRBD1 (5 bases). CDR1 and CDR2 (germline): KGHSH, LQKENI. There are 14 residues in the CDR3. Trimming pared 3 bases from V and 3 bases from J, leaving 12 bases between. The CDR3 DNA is TGTGCCAGCTCACCGGACAAAGGCCACTACGAGCAGTACTTC. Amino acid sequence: CASSPDKGHYEQYF.

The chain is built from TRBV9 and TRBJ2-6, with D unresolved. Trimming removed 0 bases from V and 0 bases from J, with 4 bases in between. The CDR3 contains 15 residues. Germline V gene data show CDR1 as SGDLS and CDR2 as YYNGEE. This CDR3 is CASSVEISGANVLTF. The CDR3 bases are TGTGCCAGCAGCGTAGAAATCTCTGGGGCCAACGTCCTGACTTTC.

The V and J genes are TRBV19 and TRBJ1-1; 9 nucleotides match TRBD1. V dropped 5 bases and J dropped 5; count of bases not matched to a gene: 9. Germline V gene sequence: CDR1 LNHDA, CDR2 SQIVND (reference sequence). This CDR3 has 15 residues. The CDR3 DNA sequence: TGTGCCAGTAGTGTACAGGGGGCGAGGGGGACTGAAGCTTTCTTT. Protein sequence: CASSVQGARGTEAFF.